One and the same sample provided the 29 T cell receptor beta chains below, sequenced in a study of blood T cells in healthy people across ages. Then a second PCR, running roughly 7 to 11 cycles, was carried out with a sample-barcoded 5' primer and a J-beta primer mix. TCRdb redid the calling of the 5' RACE reads with MiXCR, one entry per CDR3 protein. Among 1.2 million to 1.5 million distinct CDR3 sequences listed, approximately 59% were seen once. Sequencing input: blood. The receptors here all came from a man aged 18-30 years in good health.

The chain has TRBV28 and TRBJ1-2; 9 bases are shared with TRBD1. The CDR3 sequence is 13 residues long. The J segment lost 8 bases and the V segment lost 0 bases, leaving 1 base of the junction unmatched. CDR1 and CDR2 from the germline V gene are MDHEN and SYDVKM. The CDR3 region has the DNA TGTGCCAGCAGTTTATGGACAGGGGGAGGCTACACCTTC. Its translation is CASSLWTGGGYTF.

Regarding this clonotype: Mismatch with germline at one junction end may stem from a read error. J is TRBJ2-3 and V is TRBV12-3 or TRBV12-4; D is perhaps TRBD1 (6 bases). The CDR3 contains 13 residues. The DNA for the CDR3 is TGTGCCAGCAGTTCAGGGGTACCAGATATGCAGTATTTT. Translated, it gives CASSSGVPDMQYF.

This clonotype turned up a few times. The chain carries TRBV7-8 and TRBJ2-4; the D is unclear. Trimming removed 6 bases from V and 3 bases from J, with 9 bases in between. CDR1 is SGHVS and CDR2 is FQNEAQ in the germline V gene. The CDR3 runs 13 residues. This CDR3 is CASRDDVKNIQYF. The DNA for the CDR3 is TGTGCCAGCAGAGACGACGTCAAAAACATTCAGTACTTC.

As regards this clonotype: A read error may explain this, as a much larger clone is one base away. This chain joins TRBV20-1 and TRBJ1-1; possible D gene TRBD1, 5 bases. The CDR3 has 15 amino acids. Germline V CDR1 and CDR2: DFQATT, SNEGSKA (reference sequence). CDR3 nucleotide sequence: TGCAGTGCTAGGAGCCCCTCAGCAGGGAACTCTGAAGCTTTCTTT. It encodes CSARSPSAGNSEAFF.

This sequence joins TRBV7-9 and TRBJ2-7, with 7 bases aligning to TRBD2. V gave up 0 bases and J gave up 4 bases; unmatched junction bases: 3. Per germline, CDR1 SEHNR and CDR2 FQNEAQ (reference sequence). The CDR3 runs 14 residues. The CDR3 spells CASSLADGGYEQYF. The CDR3, as DNA: TGTGCCAGCAGCTTAGCCGACGGGGGGTACGAGCAGTACTTC.

The chain has TRBV6-5 and TRBJ2-1, with a tentative D call TRBD1 (5 bases). The CDR3 length is 14 residues. V dropped 6 bases and J dropped 0 bases, with 9 bases sitting between them. CDR1 and CDR2 from the germline V gene are MNHEY and SVGAGI. The CDR3 spells CASRQQDSYNEQFF. The CDR3 DNA reads as TGTGCCAGCAGGCAACAGGACTCCTACAATGAGCAGTTCTTC.

This clonotype was picked up a small number of times. The chain joins TRBV7-2 to TRBJ2-7; D is ambiguous. Germline lookup yields CDR1 SGHTA and CDR2 FQGNSA. This CDR3 spans 15 amino acids. Trimming stripped 2 bases from V and 0 bases from J, with 11 bases between. CDR3 sequence reads: CASSLSGRNSYEQYF. CDR3 bases: TGTGCCAGCAGCTTATCGGGCCGTAACTCCTACGAGCAGTACTTC. Full variable domain (missing parts from reference TRBV7-2 and TRBJ2-7): GAGVSQSPSNKVTEKGKDVELRCDPISGHTALYWYRQSLGQGLEFLIYFQGNSAPDKSGLPSDRFSAERTGGSVSTLTIQRTQQEDSAVYLCASSLSGRNSYEQYFGPGTRLTVT.

This clonotype appeared once. The chain couples TRBV7-9 to TRBJ1-2; TRBD1 matches 7 bases. Unmatched junction bases numbered 11, after V lost 3 bases and J lost 7 bases. This CDR3 region has 15 residues. Germline CDR1 SEHNR, CDR2 FQNEAQ (reference sequence). CDR3 loop: CASSFATTGIGGYTF. CDR3 coding DNA: TGTGCCAGCAGCTTTGCCACGACAGGGATCGGTGGCTACACCTTC.

This clonotype was seen a few times. The chain links TRBV4-1 to TRBJ2-1, with 8 nucleotides matching TRBD2. The junction had 3 bases not matched to a gene; V was cut back by 1 base and J by 4 bases. The length of the CDR3 is 15 residues. Per the germline V gene, CDR1 is MGHRA and CDR2 is YSYEKL. The CDR3 here is CASSQASGLYNEQFF. Here the CDR3 DNA reads TGCGCCAGCAGCCAAGCTAGCGGGCTTTACAATGAGCAGTTCTTC.

This clonotype has only a few counts. The V gene is TRBV27, the J gene TRBJ2-3; 7 bases agree with TRBD2. The CDR3 is 17 residues long. From germline, CDR1 is MNHEY and CDR2 SMNVEV (reference sequence). Trimming removed 5 bases from V and 2 bases from J; junction bases left unmatched: 13. The CDR3 protein is CASSQPEGSGDTDTQYF. In DNA, the CDR3 is TGTGCCAGCAGTCAACCCGAAGGGAGCGGGGACACAGATACGCAGTATTTT.

The table lists this clonotype with a few counts. The rearrangement links TRBV7-2 to TRBJ1-2; a possible D gene is TRBD1 (5 bases). This CDR3 is built from 15 residues. The ends were cut back, 3 bases at V and 7 bases at J, with 18 bases in the middle. Germline V lookup: CDR1 SGHTA, CDR2 FQGNSA. The CDR3 protein is CASSFKGRPRAGYTF. The DNA of the CDR3 is TGTGCCAGCAGCTTCAAGGGACGGCCGAGAGCTGGCTACACCTTC.

The V and J genes are TRBV29-1 and TRBJ2-2; 9 bases match TRBD1. In germline, CDR1 is SQVTM, CDR2 ANQGSEA. The CDR3 covers 16 residues. Unmatched junction bases numbered 11, after V lost 5 bases and J lost 4 bases. The CDR3 here is CSVLGGPGQGTGELFF. The CDR3 DNA is TGCAGCGTTCTAGGAGGCCCGGGACAGGGCACCGGGGAGCTGTTTTTT.

The rearrangement joins TRBV9 to TRBJ2-4; a possible D gene is TRBD2 (5 bases). The germline gives CDR1 SGDLS, CDR2 YYNGEE. The CDR3 is made up of 14 amino acids. V lost 0 bases to trimming and J lost 9 bases, with 13 bases between them. The CDR3 spells CASSVGPGESIQYF. The CDR3 DNA is TGTGCCAGCAGCGTAGGTCCCGGGGAGAGCATTCAGTACTTC.

J is TRBJ2-1 and V is TRBV13; 8 bases map to TRBD1. The germline CDR1 and CDR2 sequences are PRHDT and FYEKMQ (reference sequence). This CDR3 region has 16 residues. Unmatched junction bases numbered 7, after V lost 1 base and J lost 5 bases. The CDR3 nucleotides are TGTGCCAGCAGCTTAGAGGTGACAGGGGTCAACAATGAGCAGTTCTTC. Amino acids: CASSLEVTGVNNEQFF.

This clonotype has just a few counts. The rearrangement links TRBV3-1 to TRBJ2-5, with unresolved D. This CDR3 spans 13 amino acids. Germline CDR1 is LGHDT and CDR2 is YNNKEL (reference sequence). Trimming left V 5 bases short and J 0 bases short, with 7 bases between. CDR3 region: CASSSDYQETQYF. CDR3 bases: TGTGCCAGCAGCTCCGACTACCAAGAGACCCAGTACTTC.

V usage is TRBV27 and J usage is TRBJ2-7, with D perhaps TRBD2 (5 bases). V was shortened by 7 bases and J by 9 bases, with 22 bases between the two germline ends. This CDR3 has 14 residues. Germline lookup yields CDR1 MNHEY and CDR2 SMNVEV (reference sequence). CDR3 nucleotide sequence: TGTGCCAGCATCGGACGGGGATCGACTACGACGCAGTACTTC. Translated: CASIGRGSTTTQYF.

The chain combines TRBV12-3 or TRBV12-4 with TRBJ1-5; no definite D call. Trimming removed 1 base at V and 2 bases at J, with 9 bases between. This CDR3 has 15 amino acids. The CDR3 DNA reads as TGTGCCAGCAGTTTAGTTGGGAACGGCAATCAGCCCCAGCATTTT. As protein: CASSLVGNGNQPQHF.

This chain uses TRBV4-2 with TRBJ2-3; D might be TRBD1 or TRBD2, each matching 5 bases. The length of the CDR3 is 15 residues. Germline values: CDR1 LGHNA, CDR2 YNFKEQ. The V gene lost 0 bases and the J gene lost 1 base, with 8 bases spanning the gap. CDR3 bases: TGTGCCAGCAGCCAAGACGTGGGGGGCACAGATACGCAGTATTTT. It is translated as CASSQDVGGTDTQYF.

The rearrangement joins TRBV6-2 or TRBV6-3 to TRBJ2-1, with TRBD2 matching 9 bases. This CDR3 is built from 14 residues. Germline CDR1 is MNHEY and CDR2 is SVGEGT. V dropped 7 bases and J dropped 6; count of bases not matched to a gene: 7. CDR3 nucleotide sequence: TGTGCCAGCATAGCGGGAGTCTTCCGCAATGAGCAGTTCTTC. This sequence encodes CASIAGVFRNEQFF.

The V and J genes are TRBV12-3 or TRBV12-4 and TRBJ2-7; a weak D match, TRBD2 (5 bases). V lost 3 bases and J lost 2, with 26 bases in between. The CDR3 extends over 19 amino acids. For the CDR3, the DNA is TGTGCCAGCAGTTTTGGGAGTACCTTCCAATACGTAACAACCTACGAGCAGTACTTC. Translated: CASSFGSTFQYVTTYEQYF.

This rearrangement joins TRBV15 to TRBJ2-7, with 7 bases fitting TRBD1. This CDR3 comprises 14 residues. V lost 6 bases, J lost 3 bases, and 8 bases stayed unmatched. Germline V gives CDR1 LNHNV, CDR2 YYDKDF (reference sequence). The CDR3 bases are TGTGCCACCAGATCATCCGGGACAGACTACGAGCAGTACTTC. Translated, it gives CATRSSGTDYEQYF.

This clonotype was detected only a few times. The chain has TRBV6-5 and TRBJ2-5; TRBD1 might be the D (6 bases). The CDR3 is 13 amino acids. Germline V gives CDR1 MNHEY, CDR2 SVGAGI. Deletions cut 6 bases from V and 5 bases from J, with 13 bases between. The DNA for the CDR3 is TGTGCCAGCAGGACGACAGGATTGGAGACCCAGTACTTC. It is translated as CASRTTGLETQYF.

This clonotype was picked up a small number of times. V and J are TRBV29-1 and TRBJ2-7; D may be TRBD2 (5 bases). V lost 6 bases and J lost 3, with 12 bases in between. The V gene's germline CDR1 is SQVTM and CDR2 ANQGSEA. This CDR3 contains 12 residues. CDR3 sequence (DNA): TGCAGCGTGCGGAAAGAGGGCTACGAGCAGTACTTC. It codes for CSVRKEGYEQYF.

The chain is built from TRBV5-4 and TRBJ2-3; 12 positions agree with TRBD1. Germline CDR1 and CDR2: SGHNT and YYREEE (reference sequence). With V trimmed by 7 bases and J by 0 bases, 12 bases remained unmatched. The CDR3 is 18 amino acids. The CDR3 nucleotides read TGTGCCAGCGGGAAAGGGACAGGGGGCTTCGCTAGCACAGATACGCAGTATTTT. Encoded protein: CASGKGTGGFASTDTQYF. The full variable domain, completed using reference TRBV5-4 and TRBJ2-3, is ETGVTQSPTHLIKTRGQQVTLRCSSQSGHNTVSWYQQALGQGPQFIFQYYREEENGRGNFPPRFSGLQFPNYSSELNVNALELDDSALYLCASGKGTGGFASTDTQYFGPGTRLTVL.

The sample holds one count of this clonotype. The chain has TRBV5-1 and TRBJ2-7; 11 bases match TRBD1. The CDR3 spans 15 residues. Germline CDR1 is SGHRS and CDR2 is YFSETQ. The V segment lost 9 bases and the J segment 1 base; nucleotides outside the gene matches: 9. Here the CDR3 reads CATATGTGGSYEQYF. Here the CDR3 DNA reads TGCGCCACCGCTACCGGGACAGGGGGTTCCTACGAGCAGTACTTC.

This clonotype appeared a single time. The chain recombines TRBV20-1 with TRBJ2-5; the match to TRBD2 covers 9 bases. This CDR3 comprises 13 residues. Unmatched junction bases numbered 7, after V lost 6 bases and J lost 5 bases. Germline V CDR1 and CDR2: DFQATT, SNEGSKA (reference sequence). The CDR3 DNA sequence: TGCAGTGCGCCGGGACTAGCCCTTGAGACCCAGTACTTC. Translation gives CSAPGLALETQYF.

This clonotype has only one observation. This chain links TRBV7-9 with TRBJ1-1, with 9 bases fitting TRBD1. The CDR3 runs 15 residues. V shed 5 bases, J shed 3 bases, and the junction held 7 bases outside the gene matches. Germline assignment: CDR1 SEHNR and CDR2 FQNEAQ (reference sequence). The CDR3 is CASSTNRGRDTEAFF. In nucleotides, the CDR3 is TGTGCCAGCAGCACCAACAGGGGGCGAGACACTGAAGCTTTCTTT.

The gene calls are TRBV4-1 and TRBJ1-3; unclear D gene. The CDR3 loop spans 15 amino acids. The V gene lost 0 bases and the J gene lost 3 bases, with 9 bases spanning the gap. From germline, CDR1 is MGHRA and CDR2 YSYEKL. The CDR3 DNA reads TGCGCCAGCAGCCAAGATGCCAGAATTGGAAACACCATATATTTT. This codes for CASSQDARIGNTIYF.

The chain joins TRBV5-1 to TRBJ1-6, with TRBD1 matching 7 bases. There are 15 residues in the CDR3. V trimming: 3 bases; J trimming: 7 bases; junction bases outside the gene matches: 7. Germline V lookup: CDR1 SGHRS, CDR2 YFSETQ. The CDR3 sequence: CASSWGPGQNSPLHF. Written as DNA, the CDR3 is TGCGCCAGCAGCTGGGGGCCGGGACAGAATTCACCCCTCCACTTT.